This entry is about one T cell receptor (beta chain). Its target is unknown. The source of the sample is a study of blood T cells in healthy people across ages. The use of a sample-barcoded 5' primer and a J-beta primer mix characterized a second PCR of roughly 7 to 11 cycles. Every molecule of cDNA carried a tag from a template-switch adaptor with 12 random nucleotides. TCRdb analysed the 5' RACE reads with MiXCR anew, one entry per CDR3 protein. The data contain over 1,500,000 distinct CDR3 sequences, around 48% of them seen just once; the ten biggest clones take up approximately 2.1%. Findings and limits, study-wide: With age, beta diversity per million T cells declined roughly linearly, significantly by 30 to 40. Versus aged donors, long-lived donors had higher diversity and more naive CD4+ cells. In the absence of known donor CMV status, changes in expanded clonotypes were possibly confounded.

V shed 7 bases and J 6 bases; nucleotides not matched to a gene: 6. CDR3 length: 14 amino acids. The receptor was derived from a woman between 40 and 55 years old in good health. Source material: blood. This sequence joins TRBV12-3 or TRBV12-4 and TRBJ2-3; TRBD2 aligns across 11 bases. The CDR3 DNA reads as TGTGCCAGCACCACTAGCGGGAGTCGGGATACGCAGTATTTT. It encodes CASTTSGSRDTQYF.